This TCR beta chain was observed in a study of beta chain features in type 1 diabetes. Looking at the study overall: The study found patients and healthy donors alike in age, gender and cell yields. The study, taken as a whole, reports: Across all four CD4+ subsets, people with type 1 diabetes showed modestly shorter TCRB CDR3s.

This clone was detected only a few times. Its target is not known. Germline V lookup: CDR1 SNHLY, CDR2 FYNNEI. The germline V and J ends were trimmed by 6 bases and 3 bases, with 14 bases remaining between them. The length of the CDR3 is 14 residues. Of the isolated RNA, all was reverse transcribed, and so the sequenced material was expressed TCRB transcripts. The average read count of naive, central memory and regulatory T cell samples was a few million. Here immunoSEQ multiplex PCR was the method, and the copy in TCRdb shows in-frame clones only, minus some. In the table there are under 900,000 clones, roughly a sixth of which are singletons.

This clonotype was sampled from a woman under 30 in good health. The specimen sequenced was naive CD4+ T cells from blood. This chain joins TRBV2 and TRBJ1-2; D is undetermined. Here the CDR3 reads CASRPDGFDYGYTF. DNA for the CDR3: TGTGCCAGCAGGCCAGACGGGTTTGACTATGGCTACACCTTC.